The T cell receptor (beta chain) under discussion was sequenced for a study of CXCR3-negative and CXCR3-positive naive CD8 T cells. Libraries of TRB cDNA were made by 5' RACE and carried UMIs. TCRdb reworked the 5' RACE reads into one entry per CDR3 protein, no DNA. The sample data list fewer than 95,000 distinct CDR3 sequences. This clonotype was sampled from a human donor in good health. Some clones in this sample may be carry-over from other donors' samples. Sequenced: naive CXCR3- CD8+ T cells from blood. Subset specified: CD45RO-CCR7+CD27+CD95- naive CD8+ T cells lacking CXCR3 (TNR3-).

CDR3 in amino acids: CASSPSPGTGTYGYTF. The chain carries TRBV7-9 and TRBJ1-2; the TCRdb D gene call, TRBD1, has no DNA to confirm it. Germline assignment: CDR1 SEHNR and CDR2 FQNEAQ (reference sequence). This CDR3 has 16 residues. The whole variable domain, remainder taken from reference TRBV7-9 and TRBJ1-2, is DTGVSQNPRHKITKRGQNVTFRCDPISEHNRLYWYRQTLGQGPEFLTYFQNEAQLEKSRLLSDRFSAERPKGSFSTLEIQRTEQGDSAMYLCASSPSPGTGTYGYTFGSGTRLTVV.